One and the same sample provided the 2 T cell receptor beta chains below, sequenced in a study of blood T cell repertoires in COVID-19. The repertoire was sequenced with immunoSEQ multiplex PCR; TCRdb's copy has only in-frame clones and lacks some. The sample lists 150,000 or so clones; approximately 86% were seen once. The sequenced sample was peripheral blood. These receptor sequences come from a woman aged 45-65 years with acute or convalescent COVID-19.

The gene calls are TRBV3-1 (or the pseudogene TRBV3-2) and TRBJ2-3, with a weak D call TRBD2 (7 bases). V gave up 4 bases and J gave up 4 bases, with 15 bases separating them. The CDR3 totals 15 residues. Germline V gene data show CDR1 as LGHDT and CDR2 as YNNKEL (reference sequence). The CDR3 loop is CASSLGGGPSDTQYF. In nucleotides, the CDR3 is TGTGCCAGCAGCCTTGGCGGGGGCCCCTCAGATACGCAGTATTTT.

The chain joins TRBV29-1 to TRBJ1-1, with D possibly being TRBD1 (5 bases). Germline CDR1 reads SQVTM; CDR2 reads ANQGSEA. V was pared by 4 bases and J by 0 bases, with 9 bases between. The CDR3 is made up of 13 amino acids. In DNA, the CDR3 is TGCAGCGTTGTGGGGGGTCTGAACACTGAAGCTTTCTTT. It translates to CSVVGGLNTEAFF.